The clone carrying this T cell receptor beta chain was found many times. MiXCR, run by TCRdb on the RACE reads, gives a single entry per CDR3 protein. The sample consists of tens of thousands of distinct CDR3 sequences, 7.5% to 9.5% of them appearing once. CDR3 size: 15 residues. Germline assignment: CDR1 SGHDT and CDR2 YYEEEE. With 3 bases removed from V and 5 bases from J, the gap between germline ends came to 17 bases. This entry belongs to a study of human T cells and chemical hapten exposure. The sample's time point: patch test 1, 2 weeks after DPC sensitization. As to treatment: therapeutic diphenylcyclopropenone sensitization with weekly scalp DPC.

Source: whole blood, taken in connection with sensitization to the hapten diphenylcyclopropenone (DPC). The chain joins TRBV5-6 to TRBJ1-1; TRBD1 might be the D (5 bases). The source of this sequence is a woman in her twenties or thirties with alopecia areata. Some clones in this sample may be carry-over from other donors' samples. CDR3 amino acids: CASSSQVGGATEAFF. The CDR3 DNA reads TGTGCCAGCAGCTCCCAGGTTGGAGGGGCAACTGAAGCTTTCTTT.